These 2 T cell receptor beta chains were sequenced from one sample in a study of blood T cell repertoires in COVID-19. Sequencing used immunoSEQ multiplex PCR; TCRdb keeps in-frame clones, though not all of them. The table lists 60,000 or so clones, 70% to 90% of them singletons. The sample consisted of peripheral blood. Every receptor here comes from a man aged 60-69 years with active or convalescent COVID-19.

This rearrangement joins TRBV7-3 to TRBJ2-3, with 11 bases lining up with TRBD2. The germline CDR1 and CDR2 sequences are SGHTA and FQGTGA. The V and J ends lost 3 bases and 4 bases, in that order; junction bases with no gene match: 6. The CDR3 runs to 16 residues. For the CDR3, the DNA is TGTGCCAGCAGCTTGATAGCGGGGGGGCGTGCAGATACGCAGTATTTT. Its translation is CASSLIAGGRADTQYF. Looking up the rest from reference TRBV7-3 and TRBJ2-3 gives the full variable domain: GAGVSQTPSNKVTEKGKYVELRCDPISGHTALYWYRQSLGQGPEFLIYFQGTGAADDSGLPNDRFFAVRPEGSVSTLKIQRTERGDSAVYLCASSLIAGGRADTQYFGPGTRLTVL.

This chain connects TRBV4-2 to TRBJ2-1, with D possibly TRBD2 on 5 matching bases. Trimming took 2 bases from V and 0 from J, leaving 14 bases between them. The germline V gene encodes CDR1 LGHNA and CDR2 YNFKEQ. CDR3 length: 17 residues. CDR3 DNA: TGTGCCAGCAGCCAAACCCGAGCGGCCTCCTCCTACAATGAGCAGTTCTTC. It codes for CASSQTRAASSYNEQFF.